These 6 T cell receptor beta chains originate from one sample sequenced in a study of technical replicates of blood from a few donors. Data came from immunoSEQ multiplex PCR; TCRdb stores just in-frame clones and leaves some out. Here the sample spans tens of thousands of clones, more than 95% being singletons. The sample comprised T cells isolated from PBMCs. All receptors come from a human donor in good health.

The chain is built from TRBV6-5 and TRBJ1-5, with TRBD1 matching 7 bases. Germline CDR1 MNHEY, CDR2 SVGAGI. The CDR3 length is 14 residues. After removal of 6 bases from V and 1 base from J, the junction contained 3 bases not matched to a gene. This CDR3 is CASRPQGSNQPQHF. As DNA, the CDR3 is TGTGCCAGCAGGCCACAGGGGAGCAATCAGCCCCAGCATTTT.

This chain connects TRBV2 to TRBJ1-2, with 8 bases that match TRBD1. CDR3 length: 15 amino acids. The germline CDR1 and CDR2 sequences are SNHLY and FYNNEI. The V gene end was trimmed by 8 bases and the J gene end by 3 bases; junction bases not matched to a gene: 11. This CDR3 is CASSGGGQEDYGYTF. In DNA form, the CDR3 reads TGTGCCAGCTCAGGGGGCGGACAAGAGGACTATGGCTACACCTTC.

This chain links TRBV7-9 with TRBJ1-1; D is undetermined. Germline V CDR1 and CDR2: SEHNR, FQNEAQ (reference sequence). Trimming removed 5 bases from V and 4 bases from J, with 11 bases in between. The CDR3 is 13 residues long. The DNA for the CDR3 is TGTGCCAGCAGCGGAGGCTTAGTCACTGAAGCTTTCTTT. This gives the protein CASSGGLVTEAFF.

This chain uses TRBV7-9 with TRBJ1-2, with a tentative D call TRBD1 (5 bases). V was cut by 1 base and J by 4 bases, with 10 bases left in between. In germline, CDR1 is SEHNR, CDR2 FQNEAQ (reference sequence). The CDR3 totals 14 residues. CDR3 nucleotide sequence: TGTGCCAGCAGCTTAGAAGGGGTCAGCTATGGCTACACCTTC. This codes for CASSLEGVSYGYTF.

The chain uses TRBV10-3 and TRBJ2-3; TRBD2 is a possible D gene (6 bases). This CDR3 is 14 amino acids long. Trimming removed 8 bases at V and 5 bases at J, with 17 bases between. Germline V gives CDR1 ENHRY, CDR2 SYGVKD. The CDR3 spells CAICPGGVVDTQYF. CDR3 coding DNA: TGTGCCATCTGTCCTGGCGGGGTAGTAGATACGCAGTATTTT.

The CDR3 spells CSARERNEQYF. In DNA form, the CDR3 reads TGCAGTGCTAGAGAGCGAAACGAGCAGTACTTC. The V call is TRBV20-1, the J call TRBJ2-7; D is unresolved. The CDR3 loop spans 11 amino acids. Between the trimmed V and J ends, which lost 0 bases and 5 bases, there was a span of 5 bases. From germline, CDR1 is DFQATT and CDR2 SNEGSKA (reference sequence).